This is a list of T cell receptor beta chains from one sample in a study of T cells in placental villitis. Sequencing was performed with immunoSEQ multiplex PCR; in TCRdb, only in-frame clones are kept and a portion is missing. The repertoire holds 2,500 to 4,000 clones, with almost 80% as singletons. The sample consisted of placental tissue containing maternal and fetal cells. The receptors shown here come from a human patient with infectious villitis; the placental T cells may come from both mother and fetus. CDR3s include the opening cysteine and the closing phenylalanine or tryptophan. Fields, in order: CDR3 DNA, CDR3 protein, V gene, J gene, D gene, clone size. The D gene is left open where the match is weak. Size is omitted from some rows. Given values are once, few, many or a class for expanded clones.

TGCGCCAGCAGCTTGGAAGGGGATGTTGCAACTAATGAAAAACTGTTTTTT,CASSLEGDVATNEKLFF,TRBV5-1,TRBJ1-4,NA,NA
TGTGCCAGCAGCTTAAGGGGACGAAACAATGAGCAGTTCTTC,CASSLRGRNNEQFF,TRBV7-6,TRBJ2-1,NA,NA
TGTGCCAGCAGCTTTCCCGGATCACCCCTCCACTTT,CASSFPGSPLHF,TRBV7-3,TRBJ1-6,NA,NA
TGTGCCAGCAGTGACCGACAGGGAATCTATGGCTACACCTTC,CASSDRQGIYGYTF,TRBV6-1,TRBJ1-2,TRBD1,NA
TGTGCCAGCAGCTTGGCCGGAGGGGAAAAACTGTTTTTT,CASSLAGGEKLFF,TRBV5-4,TRBJ1-4,NA,NA
TGCGCCAGCAGCCCGGACAGGGGTTTTTTTGGCTACACCTTC,CASSPDRGFFGYTF,TRBV4-3,TRBJ1-2,TRBD1,NA
TGCAGCGTTGATACCCTCAAAGGACAGGGCAGCTACAATGAGCAGTTCTTC,CSVDTLKGQGSYNEQFF,TRBV29-1,TRBJ2-1,TRBD1,NA
TGTGCCAGCAGCCAATGGGAGGGCCCCTCTGGAAACACCATATATTTT,CASSQWEGPSGNTIYF,TRBV3-1/TRBV3-2,TRBJ1-3,NA,NA
TGTGCCTGGACCCCGGGACAGGGCTATGGCTACACCTTC,CAWTPGQGYGYTF,TRBV30,TRBJ1-2,TRBD1,NA
TGTGCCACCCGGGGACTCGGGGAGCTGTTTTTT,CATRGLGELFF,TRBV24-1,TRBJ2-2,NA,NA
TGCGCCAGCAGCCGAACTAGCGGGGGGGCATGGGAGACCCAGTACTTC,CASSRTSGGAWETQYF,TRBV4-3,TRBJ2-5,TRBD2,NA
TGCGCCAGCAGCCAAGGGACAGGTAACTATGGCTACACCTTC,CASSQGTGNYGYTF,TRBV4-1,TRBJ1-2,TRBD1,NA
TGTGCCATCAGTGAAGCCAGGTGGAACACTGAAGCTTTCTTT,CAISEARWNTEAFF,TRBV10-3,TRBJ1-1,NA,NA
TGTGCCAGCAGTTTAAGGCCTATCTATGGCTACACCTTC,CASSLRPIYGYTF,TRBV12-3/TRBV12-4,TRBJ1-2,NA,NA
TGTGCCAGCAGCTTAGAGGGGGCACCTAACTATGGCTACACCTTC,CASSLEGAPNYGYTF,TRBV7-9,TRBJ1-2,TRBD1,NA
TGTGCCAGCAGCTCCCAGATATTTGCGGAGCAGTTCTTC,CASSSQIFAEQFF,TRBV4-2,TRBJ2-1,NA,NA
TGCGCCAGCAGCGTTGACAGTGGGGGGCCCGGCACTGAAGCTTTCTTT,CASSVDSGGPGTEAFF,TRBV5-1,TRBJ1-1,NA,NA
TGTGCCATCACTCCGGGGCCACGGGGAGATACGCAGTATTTT,CAITPGPRGDTQYF,TRBV10-3,TRBJ2-3,NA,NA
TGTGCCAGCAGCGTAGGAGGGAATTTAGGGACAGATACGCAGTATTTT,CASSVGGNLGTDTQYF,TRBV9,TRBJ2-3,NA,once
TGTGCCAGCAGGCCGGGACAGGGGGGCGGAAACACCATATATTTT,CASRPGQGGGNTIYF,TRBV2,TRBJ1-3,TRBD1,NA
TGTGCCAGCAGCCCGACCTTGGGGGTCCAAGAGACCCAGTACTTC,CASSPTLGVQETQYF,TRBV7-9,TRBJ2-5,NA,NA
TGTGCCAGCAGTTACCCTGGAGATACGCAGTATTTT,CASSYPGDTQYF,TRBV6-2/TRBV6-3,TRBJ2-3,NA,NA
TGCGCCAGCAGCCCCGGACAGGGGGCGGCCTATGGCTACACCTTC,CASSPGQGAAYGYTF,TRBV5-1,TRBJ1-2,TRBD1,NA
TGCAGTGCTAGTCCTAGCGGGGTTTTGGGCAATGAGCAGTTCTTC,CSASPSGVLGNEQFF,TRBV20-1,TRBJ2-1,TRBD2,NA
TGTGCCACCAGCTCCCTACTAGCGGGGGGGGCCGGGGAGCAGTACTTC,CATSSLLAGGAGEQYF,TRBV15,TRBJ2-7,TRBD2,NA
TGTGCCAGCAGTGAGTCGGCGGGCGGATACAATGAGCAGTTCTTC,CASSESAGGYNEQFF,TRBV6-4,TRBJ2-1,NA,NA
TGTGCCAGCAGTGAAAATCAGGGGCCGTACGGCTACACCTTC,CASSENQGPYGYTF,TRBV6-1,TRBJ1-2,NA,NA
TGCGCCAGCAGCCGGACAGGGGGGAACACTGAAGCTTTCTTT,CASSRTGGNTEAFF,TRBV4-1,TRBJ1-1,TRBD1,NA
TGTGCCAGCAGCGAGAGACAGGTTCTTAATTCACCCCTCCACTTT,CASSERQVLNSPLHF,TRBV7-2,TRBJ1-6,NA,NA
TGTGCCAGCAGCTTAGGCCAGGGCCGACAAGAGACCCAGTACTTC,CASSLGQGRQETQYF,TRBV13,TRBJ2-5,NA,large
TGTGCCAGCAGTTTAGGTAGCGCCAACACAGATACGCAGTATTTT,CASSLGSANTDTQYF,TRBV27,TRBJ2-3,NA,large
TGTGCCTGGGGAGACAGCCAAGTCCACACCTTC,CAWGDSQVHTF,TRBV30,TRBJ1-2,NA,NA
TGTGCCAGCAGCGTAGGGGGGGCTGGAAACACCATATATTTT,CASSVGGAGNTIYF,TRBV9,TRBJ1-3,NA,few
TGTGCCAGCAGTGAAGCCGTATTGGGGATTTACGAGCAGTACTTC,CASSEAVLGIYEQYF,TRBV6-1,TRBJ2-7,NA,NA
TGTGCCAGCAGCTACGGGAGTCTGGCTGGGGCCAACGTCCTGACTTTC,CASSYGSLAGANVLTF,TRBV7-2,TRBJ2-6,NA,once
TGTGCCAGCACCGCGGGCGGGGGGCCAGTAGATACGCAGTATTTT,CASTAGGGPVDTQYF,TRBV2,TRBJ2-3,TRBD2,NA
TGTGCCAGCTGGCTGAACACTGAAGCTTTCTTT,CASWLNTEAFF,TRBV12-3/TRBV12-4,TRBJ1-1,NA,NA
TGTGCCAGCAGTTACCGTGGACAGGGGGCGGGCGAGCAGTACTTC,CASSYRGQGAGEQYF,TRBV6-5,TRBJ2-7,TRBD1,NA
TGTGCCAGCAGCCTGACAGGGGACGAGCAGTACTTC,CASSLTGDEQYF,TRBV6-5,TRBJ2-7,TRBD1,NA
TGTGCCAGCAGTTCCCGACGCCTTAATGAAAAACTGTTTTTT,CASSSRRLNEKLFF,TRBV27,TRBJ1-4,NA,NA
TGTGCCAGCAGCTTAGAAGGACTAGTTACAGATACGCAGTATTTT,CASSLEGLVTDTQYF,TRBV7-6,TRBJ2-3,TRBD2,NA
TGTGCCAGCAGCCAAGAAGGCGGATATAGCACAGATACGCAGTATTTT,CASSQEGGYSTDTQYF,TRBV3-1/TRBV3-2,TRBJ2-3,NA,NA
TGTGCCTGGAGTGATGGGGGTCCGGCTTCACCCCTCCACTTT,CAWSDGGPASPLHF,TRBV30,TRBJ1-6,NA,NA
TGTGCCAGCTCACGGCTAGCTGGAGATACGCAGTATTTT,CASSRLAGDTQYF,TRBV18,TRBJ2-3,NA,NA
TGTGCCAGCAGCAGACAGCAGATGAACACTGAAGCTTTCTTT,CASSRQQMNTEAFF,TRBV5-5,TRBJ1-1,NA,few
TGTGCCAGCAGTGAATCAGGGATATGGGGCTACACCTTC,CASSESGIWGYTF,TRBV6-1,TRBJ1-2,NA,NA
TGTGCCAGCAGCTTAGTTAGGACAGACCTAAACACTGAAGCTTTCTTT,CASSLVRTDLNTEAFF,TRBV7-8,TRBJ1-1,NA,NA
TGTGCCTGGACCCCGGGACTAGCTGTGGGGGAGCAGTACTTC,CAWTPGLAVGEQYF,TRBV30,TRBJ2-7,TRBD2,NA
TGTGCCAGCACCGCATTGGAGGAGTACTATGGCTACACCTTC,CASTALEEYYGYTF,TRBV28,TRBJ1-2,NA,few